This T cell receptor beta chain is from a study of cytomegalovirus exposure and HLA in healthy donors. Findings and caveats of the study: In a later analysis, productive TCRs from donors in an Asian-associated ancestry cluster reportedly carried fewer N-insertions than the cohort mean.

Amplification used 60 Vbeta primers and 13 Jbeta primers. The protocol was immunoSEQ multiplex PCR, while the TCRdb copy is restricted to in-frame clones and leaves out a portion. The sample lists more than 80,000 clones, over 55% occurring once. Points on this clone: Antigen specificity is unknown.

Sequencing was done on a sample of PBMCs. The TCR comes from a female donor in good health and CMV-seronegative.

This chain's CDR3 is CASSQEASGLTDTQYF. The CDR3 coding sequence is TGCGCCAGCAGCCAAGAAGCCTCGGGGTTAACAGATACGCAGTATTTT. The V and J genes are TRBV4-3 and TRBJ2-3, with D maybe TRBD2 (5 bases). This CDR3 spans 16 amino acids. Germline CDR1 reads LGHNA; CDR2 reads YSLEER. Trimming stripped 0 bases from V and 3 bases from J, with 13 bases between.